A selection of T cell receptor beta chains follows, all from one sample in a study of cytomegalovirus exposure and HLA in healthy donors. The table came from immunoSEQ multiplex PCR; TCRdb's copy has only in-frame clones and leaves some out. The sample holds more than 150,000 clones, approximately 84% seen once. The sample comprised PBMCs. Receptors originate from a woman younger than 45 in good health and CMV-seropositive. Each CDR3 is given with its conserved first and last residue. Fields, in order: CDR3 protein, CDR3 DNA, V gene, clone size, J gene, D gene. D genes are given only for firm matches. Clone sizes are given selectively: once, few, many, or a class where the clone is expanded.

CDR3: CASSQIRQGVGGKSYEQYF; DNA: TGTGCCAGCAGCCAAATCCGCCAAGGGGTGGGGGGGAAGTCCTACGAGCAGTACTTC; V: TRBV14; size: -; J: TRBJ2-7; D: TRBD2
CDR3: CASSFPTGSYEQYF; DNA: TGTGCCAGCAGCTTTCCCACGGGCTCCTACGAGCAGTACTTC; V: TRBV5-6; size: -; J: TRBJ2-7; D: -
CDR3: CASSVAVAGTGELFF; DNA: TGTGCCAGCAGCGTAGCTGTAGCGGGCACCGGGGAGCTGTTTTTT; V: TRBV9; size: few; J: TRBJ2-2; D: TRBD2
CDR3: CASRRSGDSKYNEQFF; DNA: TGTGCCAGCAGGCGGTCGGGGGACTCCAAGTACAATGAGCAGTTCTTC; V: TRBV27; size: once; J: TRBJ2-1; D: -
CDR3: CASRTSAGTGELFF; DNA: TGTGCCAGCAGAACTAGCGCCGGCACCGGGGAGCTGTTTTTT; V: TRBV27; size: -; J: TRBJ2-2; D: TRBD2
CDR3: CASSLSTSYEQYF; DNA: TGTGCCAGCAGCTTAAGCACCTCCTACGAGCAGTACTTC; V: TRBV7-8; size: -; J: TRBJ2-7; D: -
CDR3: CASTPGLAGVDEQFF; DNA: TGTGCCAGCACCCCGGGACTAGCGGGGGTGGATGAGCAGTTCTTC; V: TRBV4-2; size: -; J: TRBJ2-1; D: TRBD2
CDR3: CASSTSTGGPFYGYTF; DNA: TGTGCCAGCAGCACTAGCACAGGGGGACCTTTCTATGGCTACACCTTC; V: TRBV7-6; size: -; J: TRBJ1-2; D: TRBD1
CDR3: CASAMAGVPYNEQFF; DNA: TGTGCCAGCGCCATGGCGGGGGTCCCCTACAATGAGCAGTTCTTC; V: TRBV7-3; size: once; J: TRBJ2-1; D: TRBD2
CDR3: CASSSQIGGFSGQGKEQYF; DNA: TGTGCCAGCAGTTCGCAAATTGGGGGATTTTCGGGACAGGGGAAAGAGCAGTACTTC; V: TRBV27; size: once; J: TRBJ2-7; D: TRBD1
CDR3: CASSVGVAGGRETQYF; DNA: TGTGCCAGCAGCGTAGGAGTAGCGGGAGGAAGAGAGACCCAGTACTTC; V: TRBV9; size: few; J: TRBJ2-5; D: TRBD2
CDR3: CASSQTHGAGPWGVAKNIQYF; DNA: TGCGCCAGCAGCCAAACCCACGGAGCAGGGCCTTGGGGGGTAGCCAAAAACATTCAGTACTTC; V: TRBV4-1; size: -; J: TRBJ2-4; D: -
CDR3: CASSYGLGTIQETQYF; DNA: TGTGCTAGCAGCTACGGACTAGGGACTATACAAGAGACCCAGTACTTC; V: TRBV7-7; size: few; J: TRBJ2-5; D: TRBD2
CDR3: CASSAGQATGELFF; DNA: TGTGCCAGCAGCGCGGGACAGGCCACCGGGGAGCTGTTTTTT; V: TRBV9; size: -; J: TRBJ2-2; D: TRBD1
CDR3: CASRGQGNTEAFF; DNA: TGTGCCAGCAGGGGACAGGGGAACACTGAAGCTTTCTTT; V: TRBV2; size: few; J: TRBJ1-1; D: TRBD1
CDR3: CASSIQIGLAGVNEQYF; DNA: TGTGCCAGTAGTATACAAATCGGACTAGCGGGAGTGAACGAGCAGTACTTC; V: TRBV19; size: -; J: TRBJ2-7; D: TRBD2
CDR3: CASSLRQGYTEAFF; DNA: TGTGCCAGCAGCTTACGACAGGGTTACACTGAAGCTTTCTTT; V: TRBV11-1; size: -; J: TRBJ1-1; D: TRBD1
CDR3: CASRASGSETQYF; DNA: TGCGCCAGCAGGGCTAGCGGTAGTGAGACCCAGTACTTC; V: TRBV10-2; size: -; J: TRBJ2-5; D: TRBD2
CDR3: CASRGDRGYEQYF; DNA: TGTGCCAGCAGAGGGGACAGGGGTTACGAGCAGTACTTC; V: TRBV7-8; size: -; J: TRBJ2-7; D: TRBD1
CDR3: CASNPGGQGRANTEAFF; DNA: TGTGCCAGCAACCCGGGTGGCCAGGGAAGGGCGAACACTGAAGCTTTCTTT; V: TRBV2; size: -; J: TRBJ1-1; D: -
CDR3: CATSRSRQVGELFF; DNA: TGTGCCACCAGCAGGAGTCGACAGGTCGGGGAGCTGTTTTTT; V: TRBV15; size: once; J: TRBJ2-2; D: -
CDR3: CATNSGRIYEQYF; DNA: TGTGCCACCAATAGCGGGAGGATCTACGAGCAGTACTTC; V: TRBV6-1; size: -; J: TRBJ2-7; D: TRBD2
CDR3: CASGVRLRAFF; DNA: TGTGCCAGTGGTGTCAGGTTGAGAGCTTTCTTT; V: TRBV6-6; size: -; J: TRBJ1-1; D: -